This T cell receptor (beta chain) emerged from a study of OX40 agonist ivuxolimab in advanced cancers. Using immunoSEQ multiplex PCR, the repertoire was profiled, and TCRdb retains in-frame clones only, with some absent. The table includes approximately 110,000 clones, 85% to 95% detected once. Germline CDR1 SGHDT, CDR2 YYEEEE. The trim removed 4 bases at V and 0 bases at J, leaving 2 bases unmatched. CDR3 length: 15 amino acids. The TCR comes from an adult with an advanced solid tumor such as melanoma, head and neck, liver or kidney cancer. The sample in question was CD4+ or CD8+ T cells sorted from blood, obtained in a trial of the OX40 agonist ivuxolimab. The rearrangement links TRBV5-6 to TRBJ2-2; 8 positions match TRBD2. The DNA for the CDR3 is TGTGCCAGCAGCCCGGGACTAGCGAACACCGGGGAGCTGTTTTTT. This sequence encodes CASSPGLANTGELFF.